These 32 T cell receptor beta chains were all obtained from the same sample, sequenced in a study of T cells in localized non-small cell lung cancer. Using immunoSEQ multiplex PCR, the repertoire was profiled, and TCRdb retains in-frame clones only, with some absent. Of more than 100,000 clones listed, around 90% were seen once; the top ten hold around 1.7%. Sample: peripheral blood, taken before any cancer treatment. The receptors shown here come from a female donor of 60 years or more with stage I lung adenocarcinoma.

This chain uses TRBV7-3 with TRBJ2-1, with TRBD2 matching 8 bases. This CDR3 has 15 amino acids. V was clipped by 1 base and J by 9 bases; unmatched bases: 8. In germline, CDR1 is SGHTA, CDR2 FQGTGA. This CDR3 is CASSLKVAGKVEQFF. In nucleotides, the CDR3 is TGTGCCAGCAGCTTAAAGGTAGCGGGAAAGGTTGAGCAGTTCTTC.

This clone was seen a few times. The chain links TRBV7-9 to TRBJ1-2; the match to TRBD1 covers 9 bases. Trimming at V came to 6 bases and at J to 3 bases, leaving 5 bases not matched to a gene. The CDR3 has 14 amino acids. The germline V gene has CDR1 SEHNR and CDR2 FQNEAQ (reference sequence). The CDR3 loop reads CASSSGTGHYGYTF. The CDR3 DNA reads TGTGCCAGCAGTTCCGGGACAGGGCACTATGGCTACACCTTC. The full variable domain, its missing parts supplied by reference TRBV7-9 and TRBJ1-2, is DTGVSQNPRHKITKRGQNVTFRCDPISEHNRLYWYRQTLGQGPEFLTYFQNEAQLEKSRLLSDRFSAERPKGSFSTLEIQRTEQGDSAMYLCASSSGTGHYGYTFGSGTRLTVV.

The chain joins TRBV5-1 to TRBJ2-1; D possibly corresponds to TRBD1 (6 bases). V shed 1 base and J shed 3 bases, with 14 bases lying between them. Germline values: CDR1 SGHRS, CDR2 YFSETQ. This CDR3 contains 16 residues. CDR3 protein: CASSLWPGQSYNEQFF. CDR3 coding DNA: TGCGCCAGCAGCTTGTGGCCCGGACAGAGCTACAATGAGCAGTTCTTC.

The rearrangement uses TRBV28 and TRBJ2-7; 10 positions match TRBD2. The J segment lost 4 bases and the V segment lost 5 bases, leaving 8 bases of the junction unmatched. Germline V lookup: CDR1 MDHEN, CDR2 SYDVKM. The CDR3 has 15 amino acids. CDR3 bases: TGTGCCAGCAGTCCAGTAGCGGGAGGACTATACGAGCAGTACTTC. This sequence encodes CASSPVAGGLYEQYF.

This clone was seen only once. The chain couples TRBV15 to TRBJ2-3, with unresolved D. CDR1 LNHNV and CDR2 YYDKDF come from the germline V gene (reference sequence). V shed 1 base and J shed 8 bases, with 22 bases lying between them. CDR3 length: 17 residues. CDR3 amino acids: CATSRVDGTRYLVTQYF. The CDR3 DNA reads as TGTGCCACCAGCAGAGTTGACGGAACCAGATACTTAGTTACGCAGTATTTT.

V and J are TRBV5-1 and TRBJ2-5; TRBD1 matches at 9 bases. This CDR3 region has 16 residues. The germline V gene has CDR1 SGHRS and CDR2 YFSETQ. The V segment lost 0 bases and the J segment 4 bases; nucleotides outside the gene matches: 7. This CDR3 is CASSLAPTGGGETQYF. The CDR3 DNA sequence: TGCGCCAGCAGCTTGGCCCCGACAGGGGGTGGAGAGACCCAGTACTTC.

In its sample, this clone was seen a few times. The chain links TRBV30 to TRBJ1-1; D is possibly TRBD1 (5 bases). The length of the CDR3 is 14 residues. V lost 2 bases to trimming and J lost 0 bases, with 10 bases between them. Germline lookup yields CDR1 GTSNPN and CDR2 SVGIG (reference sequence). The CDR3 here is CAWSRGFLNTEAFF. As DNA, the CDR3 is TGTGCCTGGAGTAGGGGTTTCCTGAACACTGAAGCTTTCTTT.

The V call is TRBV6-5, the J call TRBJ2-5; weak D call: TRBD1 (5 bases). Germline CDR1 MNHEY, CDR2 SVGAGI. The CDR3 sequence is 14 residues long. Trimming pared 7 bases from V and 4 bases from J, leaving 16 bases between. The CDR3 nucleotides are TGTGCCAGCACCTCAGTTCAGGGAACAGAGACCCAGTACTTC. This translates into CASTSVQGTETQYF.

CDR3 in amino acids: CASSLTSRDYNEQFF. The DNA for the CDR3 is TGTGCCAGCAGCTTGACTAGCAGGGACTACAATGAGCAGTTCTTC. The chain recombines TRBV6-5 with TRBJ2-1; 7 nucleotides match TRBD2. Germline CDR1 is MNHEY and CDR2 is SVGAGI. V was pared by 6 bases and J by 3 bases, with 8 bases of the junction left unmatched. The CDR3 totals 15 residues.

The chain uses TRBV28 and TRBJ2-5; 11 bases fit TRBD2. CDR1 MDHEN and CDR2 SYDVKM come from the germline V gene. This CDR3 region has 14 residues. V was pared by 4 bases and J by 5 bases, with 3 bases of the junction left unmatched. The CDR3 sequence is CASSSLAGEETQYF. The CDR3 DNA sequence: TGTGCCAGCAGTTCACTAGCGGGAGAGGAGACCCAGTACTTC.

This clone has a single count. The CDR3 DNA reads as TGTGCCAGCAGCCCTGGTTCTGGGGGAGAGACCCAGTACTTC. It is translated as CASSPGSGGETQYF. V usage is TRBV5-6 and J usage is TRBJ2-5, with D perhaps being TRBD1 or TRBD2 (5 bases each). V lost 4 bases to trimming and J lost 4 bases, with 14 bases between them. CDR3 length equals 14 residues. Germline assignment: CDR1 SGHDT and CDR2 YYEEEE.

The chain joins TRBV19 to TRBJ2-3; D gene ambiguous. The CDR3 sequence is 15 residues long. Germline V gene lookup returns CDR1 LNHDA and CDR2 SQIVND (reference sequence). V was pared by 2 bases and J by 2 bases, with 11 bases between. The CDR3 nucleotides read TGTGCCAGTAGTATAAGCGATATTAACACAGATACGCAGTATTTT. Residues: CASSISDINTDTQYF.

The chain couples TRBV5-1 to TRBJ2-3; maybe TRBD2 (5 bases). Trimming took off 4 bases at V and 0 bases at J, with 15 bases between the two ends. CDR3 length equals 16 residues. Germline V gene lookup returns CDR1 SGHRS and CDR2 YFSETQ. The CDR3 sequence: CASSVGGSRSTDTQYF. CDR3 coding DNA: TGCGCCAGCAGCGTTGGAGGCAGTCGCAGCACAGATACGCAGTATTTT.

The rearrangement uses TRBV19 and TRBJ2-6; TRBD1 aligns across 7 bases. The CDR3 contains 16 residues. CDR1 and CDR2 (germline): LNHDA, SQIVND (reference sequence). Unmatched junction bases numbered 8, after V lost 8 bases and J lost 1 base. CDR3 bases: TGTGCCAGTTCATCGGGACAGATTTCTGGGGCCAACGTCCTGACTTTC. Translated, it gives CASSSGQISGANVLTF.

The chain couples TRBV28 to TRBJ1-2; unclear D gene. CDR1 and CDR2 from the germline V gene are MDHEN and SYDVKM. This CDR3 spans 10 amino acids. The V end lost 4 bases, the J end lost 5 bases, and 2 bases lay between the germline ends. The CDR3 reads CASSSYGYTF. CDR3 bases: TGTGCCAGCAGTTCATATGGCTACACCTTC.

The chain joins TRBV6-6 to TRBJ2-5; 7 nucleotides agree with TRBD2. The germline CDR1 and CDR2 sequences are MNHNY and SVGAGI (reference sequence). V shed 2 bases, J shed 4 bases, and the junction held 4 bases outside the gene matches. CDR3 length: 14 residues. CDR3 sequence (DNA): TGTGCCAGCAGTTACGGACTAGTCGGAGAGACCCAGTACTTC. Protein: CASSYGLVGETQYF.

The gene calls are TRBV5-1 and TRBJ1-2; D gene uncertain. The germline gives CDR1 SGHRS, CDR2 YFSETQ. The CDR3 has 13 residues. Trimming took 2 bases from V and 4 from J, leaving 9 bases between them. The CDR3 nucleotides read TGCGCCAGCAGCTTACAGTCTAGCTATGGCTACACCTTC. It yields the protein CASSLQSSYGYTF.

The V and J genes are TRBV11-3 and TRBJ2-5; TRBD1 might be the D (6 bases). This CDR3 contains 14 residues. The germline V gene encodes CDR1 SGHNT and CDR2 YENEEA. Trimming shortened V by 5 bases and J by 2 bases, and 12 bases separated the two germline ends. The CDR3 DNA follows: TGTGCCAGCAGCGACCGGGACAAACAAGAGACCCAGTACTTC. Translating it yields CASSDRDKQETQYF.

In this sample, this clone turned up once. The chain carries TRBV5-1 and TRBJ2-5; D might be TRBD1 (6 bases). V was shortened by 7 bases and J by 1 base, with 11 bases between the two germline ends. The CDR3 is 13 residues long. Germline lookup yields CDR1 SGHRS and CDR2 YFSETQ. The CDR3 region is CASGTTPQETQYF. In nucleotides, the CDR3 is TGCGCCAGCGGGACAACGCCCCAAGAGACCCAGTACTTC.

This clone was picked up one time. CDR3 DNA sequence: TGTGCCAGCAGCCTTGTTGGGGTTGCCACAGATACGCAGTATTTT. Protein product: CASSLVGVATDTQYF. The genes are TRBV28 and TRBJ2-3; D unresolved. Trimming cost V 6 bases and J 2 bases, with 15 bases left between them. The CDR3 spans 15 residues. Germline V gives CDR1 MDHEN, CDR2 SYDVKM.

The chain has TRBV5-6 and TRBJ1-2, with TRBD1 matching over 7 bases. Trimming cost V 0 bases and J 8 bases; bases outside gene matches: 4. The germline CDR1 and CDR2 sequences are SGHDT and YYEEEE. This CDR3 is 13 amino acids long. The CDR3 sequence: CASSLVGGGGYTF. The CDR3 coding sequence is TGTGCCAGCAGCTTGGTAGGGGGCGGGGGCTACACCTTC.

CDR3 sequence (DNA): TGTGCCAGTAAAATACAGGGCCGGGTGAACACTGAAGCTTTCTTT. Translated: CASKIQGRVNTEAFF. The rearrangement joins TRBV19 to TRBJ1-1, with D possibly TRBD1 on 6 matching bases. Between the trimmed V and J ends, which lost 7 bases and 0 bases, there was a span of 15 bases. This CDR3 contains 15 residues. Germline CDR1 LNHDA, CDR2 SQIVND (reference sequence).

The V and J genes are TRBV7-9 and TRBJ2-1; 7 nucleotides align to TRBD1. The CDR3 contains 15 residues. Germline V lookup: CDR1 SEHNR, CDR2 FQNEAQ (reference sequence). V lost 5 bases to trimming and J lost 5 bases; unmatched junction nucleotides: 9. The DNA for the CDR3 is TGTGCCAGCAGCCCCGACTGGACAGGCGACAATGAGCAGTTCTTC. Amino acids: CASSPDWTGDNEQFF.

J is TRBJ2-1 and V is TRBV13; D is unresolved. Germline values: CDR1 PRHDT, CDR2 FYEKMQ (reference sequence). This CDR3 spans 14 amino acids. V was cut by 5 bases and J by 3 bases, with 11 bases left in between. CDR3 nucleotide sequence: TGTGCCAGCAGCACAACTAATAACTACAATGAGCAGTTCTTC. Its protein is CASSTTNNYNEQFF. Looking up the rest from reference TRBV13 and TRBJ2-1 gives the full variable domain: AAGVIQSPRHLIKEKRETATLKCYPIPRHDTVYWYQQGPGQDPQFLISFYEKMQSDKGSIPDRFSAQQFSDYHSELNMSSLELGDSALYFCASSTTNNYNEQFFGPGTRLTVL.

V gene TRBV7-8 combines with J gene TRBJ2-7, with TRBD2 identical over 14 bases. The CDR3 runs to 15 residues. Trimming took 5 bases from V and 7 from J; bases not matched to a gene: 7. CDR1 is SGHVS, CDR2 FQNEAQ, per germline. CDR3 loop: CASSTRTSGRQEQYF. The CDR3 DNA sequence: TGTGCCAGCAGCACCCGGACTAGCGGGAGGCAAGAGCAGTACTTC.

The CDR3: CASSSWTSGITGELFF. In DNA form, the CDR3 reads TGTGCCAGCAGCTCGTGGACTAGCGGGATCACCGGGGAGCTGTTTTTT. V gene TRBV5-6 combines with J gene TRBJ2-2; 12 nucleotides align to TRBD2. CDR1 and CDR2 (germline): SGHDT, YYEEEE. The CDR3 extends over 16 amino acids. V gave up 3 bases and J gave up 4 bases; unmatched junction bases: 4.

The V gene is TRBV18, the J gene TRBJ2-3; TRBD2 aligns across 14 bases. This CDR3 has 19 amino acids. J gave up 0 bases and V 3 bases, and 8 bases lay outside the gene matches. Germline CDR1 reads KGHSH; CDR2 reads LQKENI. The CDR3 bases are TGTGCCAGCTCACCCACGACTAGCGGGAGGGGGACAAGCACAGATACGCAGTATTTT. Protein product: CASSPTTSGRGTSTDTQYF. The full variable domain, rest sourced from reference TRBV18 and TRBJ2-3, is NAGVMQNPRHLVRRRGQEARLRCSPMKGHSHVYWYRQLPEEGLKFMVYLQKENIIDESGMPKERFSAEFPKEGPSILRIQQVVRGDSAAYFCASSPTTSGRGTSTDTQYFGPGTRLTVL.

This chain joins TRBV5-4 and TRBJ2-3; TRBD1 matches at 7 bases. The germline V gene encodes CDR1 SGHNT and CDR2 YYREEE (reference sequence). Trimming removed 4 bases from V and 0 bases from J; junction bases left unmatched: 5. CDR3 length equals 15 residues. CDR3: CASSPGQVSTDTQYF. The CDR3 region has the DNA TGTGCCAGCAGCCCCGGACAGGTCAGCACAGATACGCAGTATTTT. The full variable domain, completed using reference TRBV5-4 and TRBJ2-3, is ETGVTQSPTHLIKTRGQQVTLRCSSQSGHNTVSWYQQALGQGPQFIFQYYREEENGRGNFPPRFSGLQFPNYSSELNVNALELDDSALYLCASSPGQVSTDTQYFGPGTRLTVL.

The V gene is TRBV6-5, the J gene TRBJ1-2, with D perhaps matching TRBD1 (5 bases). Looked up from germline, CDR1 is MNHEY and CDR2 is SVGAGI. The CDR3 spans 13 residues. V was clipped by 6 bases and J by 0 bases, with 8 bases between them. CDR3 protein: CASRRGTNYGYTF. The DNA for the CDR3 is TGTGCCAGCAGGCGGGGGACTAACTATGGCTACACCTTC.

The CDR3 nucleotides read TGTGCCAGCAGGCAGGGGGCAACGACTGAAGCTTTCTTT. As protein: CASRQGATTEAFF. V gene TRBV2 combines with J gene TRBJ1-1, with 8 bases identical to TRBD1. Germline V gene data show CDR1 as SNHLY and CDR2 as FYNNEI. Trimming cost V 6 bases and J 5 bases; bases outside gene matches: 5. The CDR3 length is 13 residues.

The chain is built from TRBV5-1 and TRBJ2-7, with 8 positions matching TRBD2. The CDR3 totals 15 residues. V was pared by 6 bases and J by 3 bases, with 11 bases of the junction left unmatched. The germline CDR1 and CDR2 sequences are SGHRS and YFSETQ. In nucleotides, the CDR3 is TGCGCCAGCAACCCGGGGGGGGAGCCCCTCTACGAGCAGTACTTC. Amino acid sequence: CASNPGGEPLYEQYF.

V gene TRBV5-1 combines with J gene TRBJ2-7; D is ambiguous. The germline V gene encodes CDR1 SGHRS and CDR2 YFSETQ. The CDR3 has 15 residues. The V gene lost 0 bases and the J gene lost 2 bases, with 12 bases spanning the gap. The CDR3 bases are TGCGCCAGCAGCTTGGTGCCAACAAAAGCCTACGAGCAGTACTTC. This codes for CASSLVPTKAYEQYF.